A single sample gave rise to the 3 T cell receptor beta chains below, sequenced in a study of T cells in Graves' hyperthyroidism and ophthalmopathy. Amplified TCR beta CDR3 regions came from RNA transcripts. The HTBI set primed first-round TCR CDR3 RT-PCR. TCRdb re-called the multiplex PCR reads with MiXCR, one entry per CDR3 protein. The sample lists 600,000 to 650,000 distinct CDR3 sequences; more than 20% were seen once. Sequences were obtained from blood. Receptors were obtained from a man younger than 40 with Graves' ophthalmopathy.

The chain combines TRBV7-3 with TRBJ2-4; D is uncertain. This CDR3 region has 13 residues. Between the trimmed V and J ends, which lost 1 base and 8 bases, there was a span of 9 bases. Germline-derived CDR1 and CDR2 are SGHTA and FQGTGA. Written as DNA, the CDR3 is TGTGCCAGCAGCTTAATCTTCGGTGACATTCAGTACTTC. It specifies CASSLIFGDIQYF. Complete variable domain (other parts from reference TRBV7-3 and TRBJ2-4): GAGVSQTPSNKVTEKGKYVELRCDPISGHTALYWYRQSLGQGPEFLIYFQGTGAADDSGLPNDRFFAVRPEGSVSTLKIQRTERGDSAVYLCASSLIFGDIQYFGAGTRLSVL.

This clonotype was detected ten times or more. This chain uses TRBV7-2 with TRBJ1-5, with D maybe TRBD1 (6 bases). The germline V and J ends were trimmed by 6 bases and 0 bases, with 9 bases remaining between them. The CDR3 consists of 14 residues. Per germline, CDR1 SGHTA and CDR2 FQGNSA. CDR3: CASSNRVSNQPQHF. The CDR3 nucleotides read TGTGCCAGCAGTAACAGGGTTAGCAATCAGCCCCAGCATTTT.

This chain uses TRBV19 with TRBJ2-4; 9 bases match TRBD1. The CDR3 consists of 17 residues. Trimming at V came to 5 bases and at J to 0 bases, leaving 8 bases not matched to a gene. Per the germline V gene, CDR1 is LNHDA and CDR2 is SQIVND (reference sequence). The CDR3 DNA sequence: TGTGCCAGTAGTGCGACAGGGGGTCCCGGAGCCAAAAACATTCAGTACTTC. As protein: CASSATGGPGAKNIQYF.